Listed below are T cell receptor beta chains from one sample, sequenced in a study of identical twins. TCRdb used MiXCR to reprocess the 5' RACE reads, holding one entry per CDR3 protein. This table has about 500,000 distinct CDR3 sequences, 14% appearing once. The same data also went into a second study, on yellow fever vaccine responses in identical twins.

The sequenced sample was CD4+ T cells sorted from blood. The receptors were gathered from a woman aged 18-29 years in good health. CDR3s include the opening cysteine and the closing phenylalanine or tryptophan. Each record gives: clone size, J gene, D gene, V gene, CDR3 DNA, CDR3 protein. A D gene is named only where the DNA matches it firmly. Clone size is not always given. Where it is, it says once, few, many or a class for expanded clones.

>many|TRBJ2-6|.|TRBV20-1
TGCAGTGCTAATTGGGACGGAGACTCTGGGGCCAACGTCCTGACTTTC
CSANWDGDSGANVLTF
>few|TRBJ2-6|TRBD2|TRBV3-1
TGTGCCAGCAGCCTAGAGGGCGGGAGACTCAACGTCCTGACTTTC
CASSLEGGRLNVLTF
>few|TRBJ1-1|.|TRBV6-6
TGTGCCAGCAGTTACCCGACAGGAGAAGCTTTCTTT
CASSYPTGEAFF
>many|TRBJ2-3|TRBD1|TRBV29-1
TGCAGCGTTGAGAAGGACAGGGGGGGAGATACGCAGTATTTT
CSVEKDRGGDTQYF
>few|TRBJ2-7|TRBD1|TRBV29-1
TGCAGCGTAGGACAGGGGGGAGGCGAGCAGTACTTC
CSVGQGGGEQYF
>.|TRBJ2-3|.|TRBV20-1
TGCAGTGCTAGAGATTCGTTTTGGGGGGATACGCAGTATTTT
CSARDSFWGDTQYF
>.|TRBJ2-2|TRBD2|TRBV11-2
TGTGCCAGCAGCTTACAACTAGCGGGCAACACCGGGGAGCTGTTTTTT
CASSLQLAGNTGELFF
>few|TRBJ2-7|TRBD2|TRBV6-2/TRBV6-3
TGTGCCAGCAGTGACGGGAGGAACTACGAGCAGTACTTC
CASSDGRNYEQYF
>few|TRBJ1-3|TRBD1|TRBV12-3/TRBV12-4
TGTGCCAGCTGCTTCTCCCCGACAGGGCAAGGAAACACCATATATTTT
CASCFSPTGQGNTIYF
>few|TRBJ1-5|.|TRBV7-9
TGTGCCAGCAGCTCCACAGGGAAGTCGGGCCAGCCCCAGCATTTT
CASSSTGKSGQPQHF
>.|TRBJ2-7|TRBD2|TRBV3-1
TGTGCCAGCAGCCAAGGACCCAGCGGGAGTTCCTACGAGCAGTACTTC
CASSQGPSGSSYEQYF
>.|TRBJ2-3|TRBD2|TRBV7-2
TGTGCCAGCAGCTCTAGCGGGGCCACAGATACGCAGTATTTT
CASSSSGATDTQYF
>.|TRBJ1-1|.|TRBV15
TGTGCCACCAGCAGAGAGGCATTGAACACTGAAGCTTTCTTT
CATSREALNTEAFF
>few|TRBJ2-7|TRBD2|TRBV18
TGTGCCAGCTCACCCGGGACTAGTAACGAGCAGTACTTC
CASSPGTSNEQYF
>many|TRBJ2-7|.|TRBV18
TGTGCCAGCTCTCCAATTTTCGCAGGCTACGAGCAGTACTTC
CASSPIFAGYEQYF
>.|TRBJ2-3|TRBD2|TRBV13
TGTGCCAGCAGCTCCTTAGCCAGCGGGAGAACAGATACGCAGTATTTT
CASSSLASGRTDTQYF
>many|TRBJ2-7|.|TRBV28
TGTGCCAGCAGTTTATCGACAGGGCAGTACTTC
CASSLSTGQYF
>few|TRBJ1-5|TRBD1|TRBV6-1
TGTGCCAGCGCAAGACAGGGCGCAGAGGTCCATCAGCCCCAGCATTTT
CASARQGAEVHQPQHF
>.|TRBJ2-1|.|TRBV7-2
TGTGCCAGCTCTCACCCCGGAGAACGGTACAATGAGCAGTTCTTC
CASSHPGERYNEQFF
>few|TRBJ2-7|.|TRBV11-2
TGTGCCAGCAGCTCCCGAGGGATATCCGGGGCCCCCTACGAGCAGTACTTC
CASSSRGISGAPYEQYF
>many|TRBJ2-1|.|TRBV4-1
TGCGCCAGCAGCCAAGAAGGGACACCTTACAATGAGCAGTTCTTC
CASSQEGTPYNEQFF
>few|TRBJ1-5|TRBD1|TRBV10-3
TGTGCCATCAGTGAGGACAGGGGGGGGCCCCAGCATTTT
CAISEDRGGPQHF
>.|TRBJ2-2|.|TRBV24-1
TGTGCCACCAGCTCTGTTGGGGGCAGGGGCGGCACCGGGGAGCTGTTTTTT
CATSSVGGRGGTGELFF